This T cell receptor beta chain was identified during a study of blood T cell repertoires in COVID-19. Study at large: Specimens from acute and convalescent COVID-19 originated in the United States, Italy and Spain. From T cells, B-cell-depleted T cells, or PBMCs came the material, which was cDNA or gDNA.

Original processing methods: Estimates of nucleated cell counts were drawn from the amplification of reference gene primers. Clones were read by immunoSEQ multiplex PCR, and TCRdb kept only the in-frame ones, dropping some. The DNA gave D and trimming, while V, J and clone size come from that table. The data hold 300,000 or so clones, with over 80% observed a single time. What was sequenced was peripheral blood. This TCR came from a woman in her forties who had recovered from COVID-19.

CDR3 sequence: CASSPGGQGERSGYTF. In DNA form, the CDR3 reads TGTGCCAGCAGTCCTGGGGGACAGGGGGAGAGATCAGGCTACACCTTC. The chain uses TRBV28 and TRBJ1-2; the match to TRBD1 covers 11 bases. The CDR3 is 16 residues long. Germline lookup yields CDR1 MDHEN and CDR2 SYDVKM. Trimming at V came to 5 bases and at J to 8 bases, leaving 13 bases not matched to a gene.